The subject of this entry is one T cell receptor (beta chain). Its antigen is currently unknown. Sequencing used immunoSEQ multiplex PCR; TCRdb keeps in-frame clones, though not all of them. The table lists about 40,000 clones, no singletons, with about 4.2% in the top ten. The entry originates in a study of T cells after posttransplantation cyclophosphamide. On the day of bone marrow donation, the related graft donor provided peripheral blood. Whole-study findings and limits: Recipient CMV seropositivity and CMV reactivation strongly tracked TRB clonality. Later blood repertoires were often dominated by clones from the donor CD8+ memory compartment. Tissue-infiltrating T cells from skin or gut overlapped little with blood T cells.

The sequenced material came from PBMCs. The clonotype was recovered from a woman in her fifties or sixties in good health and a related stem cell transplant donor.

DNA of the CDR3: TGTGCCAGCACCAAATCCGGAGCCGCAAGGACCGGGGAGCTGTTTTTT. It codes for CASTKSGAARTGELFF. This rearrangement joins TRBV7-9 to TRBJ2-2; no definite D call. CDR1 and CDR2 from the germline V gene are SEHNR and FQNEAQ (reference sequence). The CDR3 spans 16 residues. V was clipped by 7 bases and J by 5 bases, with 20 bases between them.